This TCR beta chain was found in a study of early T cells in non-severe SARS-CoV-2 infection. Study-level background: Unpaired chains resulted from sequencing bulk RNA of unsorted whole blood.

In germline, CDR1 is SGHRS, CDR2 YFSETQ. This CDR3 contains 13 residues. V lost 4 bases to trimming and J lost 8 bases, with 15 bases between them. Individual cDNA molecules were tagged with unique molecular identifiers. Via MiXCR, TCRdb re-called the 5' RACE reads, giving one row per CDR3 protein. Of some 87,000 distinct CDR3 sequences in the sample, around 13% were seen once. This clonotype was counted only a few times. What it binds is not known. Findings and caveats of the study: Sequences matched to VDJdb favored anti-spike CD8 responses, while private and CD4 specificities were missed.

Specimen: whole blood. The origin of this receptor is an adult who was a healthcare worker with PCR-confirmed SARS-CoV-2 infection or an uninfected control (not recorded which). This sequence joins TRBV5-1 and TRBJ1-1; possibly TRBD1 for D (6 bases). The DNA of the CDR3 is TGCGCCAGCAGCACCTACAGGGAGGGGGAAGCTTTCTTT. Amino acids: CASSTYREGEAFF.